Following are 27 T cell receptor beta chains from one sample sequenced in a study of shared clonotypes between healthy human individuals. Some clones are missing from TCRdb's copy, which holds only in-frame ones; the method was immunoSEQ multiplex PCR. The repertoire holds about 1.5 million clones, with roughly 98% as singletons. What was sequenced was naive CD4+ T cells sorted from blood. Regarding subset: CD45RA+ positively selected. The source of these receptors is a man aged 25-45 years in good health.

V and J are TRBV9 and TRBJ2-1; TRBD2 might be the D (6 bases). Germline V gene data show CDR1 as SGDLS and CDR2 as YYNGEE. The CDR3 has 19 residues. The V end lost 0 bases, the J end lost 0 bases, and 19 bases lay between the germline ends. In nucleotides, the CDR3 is TGTGCCAGCAGCGTAGCCTTAACCCCGGGACTTGTCTCCTACAATGAGCAGTTCTTC. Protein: CASSVALTPGLVSYNEQFF.

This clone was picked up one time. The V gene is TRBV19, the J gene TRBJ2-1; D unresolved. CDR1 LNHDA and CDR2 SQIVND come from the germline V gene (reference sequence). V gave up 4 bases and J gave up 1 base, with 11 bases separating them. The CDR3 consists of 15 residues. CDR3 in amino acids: CASSRAPLSYNEQFF. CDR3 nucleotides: TGTGCCAGTAGTAGGGCTCCGTTGTCCTACAATGAGCAGTTCTTC.

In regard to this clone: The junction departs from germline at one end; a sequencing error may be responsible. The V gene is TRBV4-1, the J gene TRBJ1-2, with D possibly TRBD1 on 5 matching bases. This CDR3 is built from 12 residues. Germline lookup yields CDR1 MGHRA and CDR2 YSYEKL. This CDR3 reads CASSQMRGYLNF. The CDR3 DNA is TGCGCCAGCAGCCAAATGCGGGGCTACCTCAACTTC.

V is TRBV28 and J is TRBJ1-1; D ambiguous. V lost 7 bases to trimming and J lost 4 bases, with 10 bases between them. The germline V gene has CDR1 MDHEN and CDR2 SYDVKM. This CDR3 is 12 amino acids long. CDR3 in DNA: TGTGCCAGCACGGTCTGGGGCACTGAAGCTTTCTTT. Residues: CASTVWGTEAFF. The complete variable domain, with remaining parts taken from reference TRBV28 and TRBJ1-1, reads DVKVTQSSRYLVKRTGEKVFLECVQDMDHENMFWYRQDPGLGLRLIYFSYDVKMKEKGDIPEGYSVSREKKERFSLILESASTNQTSMYLCASTVWGTEAFFGQGTRLTVV.

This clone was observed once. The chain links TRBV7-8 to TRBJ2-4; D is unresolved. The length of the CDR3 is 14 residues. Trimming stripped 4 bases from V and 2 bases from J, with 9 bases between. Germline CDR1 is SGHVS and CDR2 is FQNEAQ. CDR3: CASSSGKTKNIQYF. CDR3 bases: TGTGCCAGCAGCTCTGGGAAGACCAAAAACATTCAGTACTTC. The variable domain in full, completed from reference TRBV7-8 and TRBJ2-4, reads GAGVSQSPRYKVAKRGQDVALRCDPISGHVSLFWYQQALGQGPEFLTYFQNEAQLDKSGLPSDRFFAERPEGSVSTLKIQRTQQEDSAVYLCASSSGKTKNIQYFGAGTRLSVL.

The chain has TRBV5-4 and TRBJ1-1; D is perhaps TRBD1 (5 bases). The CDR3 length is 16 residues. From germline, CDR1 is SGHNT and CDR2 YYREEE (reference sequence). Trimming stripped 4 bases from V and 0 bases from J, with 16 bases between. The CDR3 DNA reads TGTGCCAGCAGCCCCCCGGGACGCCTCATGAACACTGAAGCTTTCTTT. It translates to CASSPPGRLMNTEAFF.

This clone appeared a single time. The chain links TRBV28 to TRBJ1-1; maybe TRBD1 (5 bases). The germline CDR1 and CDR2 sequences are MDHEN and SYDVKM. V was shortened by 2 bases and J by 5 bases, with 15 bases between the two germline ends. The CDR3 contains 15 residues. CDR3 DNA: TGTGCCAGCAGTTTACCCTTAGGGGTTAGTACTGAAGCTTTCTTT. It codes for CASSLPLGVSTEAFF.

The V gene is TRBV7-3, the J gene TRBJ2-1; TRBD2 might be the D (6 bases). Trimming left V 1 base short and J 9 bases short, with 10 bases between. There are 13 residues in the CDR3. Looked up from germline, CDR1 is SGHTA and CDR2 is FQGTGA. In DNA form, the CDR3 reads TGTGCCAGCAGCTTAAGGGACTTGGGTGAGCAGTTCTTC. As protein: CASSLRDLGEQFF.

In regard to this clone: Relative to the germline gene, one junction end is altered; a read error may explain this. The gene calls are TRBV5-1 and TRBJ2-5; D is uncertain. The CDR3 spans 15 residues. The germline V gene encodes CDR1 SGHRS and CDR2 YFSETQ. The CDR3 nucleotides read TGTGCCAGCAGCTTGTTGAAGCGTTGGATGGAGACCCAGTACTTC. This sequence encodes CASSLLKRWMETQYF.

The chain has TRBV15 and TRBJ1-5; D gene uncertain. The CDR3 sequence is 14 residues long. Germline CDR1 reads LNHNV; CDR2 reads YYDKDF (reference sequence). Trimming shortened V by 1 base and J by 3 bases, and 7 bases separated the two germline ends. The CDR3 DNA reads TGTGCCACCAGCAGAGGGAGCGACAATCAGCCCCAGCATTTT. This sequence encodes CATSRGSDNQPQHF.

The CDR3 DNA sequence: TGCAGCATAAGAATAGGGCGCGAGCAGTACTTC. Encoded protein: CSIRIGREQYF. This chain connects TRBV29-1 to TRBJ2-7; D is undetermined. Looked up from germline, CDR1 is SQVTM and CDR2 is ANQGSEA. Trimming removed 8 bases from V and 6 bases from J, with 14 bases in between. The CDR3 contains 11 residues.

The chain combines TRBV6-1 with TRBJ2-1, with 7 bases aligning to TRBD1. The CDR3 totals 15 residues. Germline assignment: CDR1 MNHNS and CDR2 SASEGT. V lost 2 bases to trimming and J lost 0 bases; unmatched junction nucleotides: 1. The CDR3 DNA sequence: TGTGCCAGCAGTGAATCAGGGGGCTCCTACAATGAGCAGTTCTTC. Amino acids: CASSESGGSYNEQFF.

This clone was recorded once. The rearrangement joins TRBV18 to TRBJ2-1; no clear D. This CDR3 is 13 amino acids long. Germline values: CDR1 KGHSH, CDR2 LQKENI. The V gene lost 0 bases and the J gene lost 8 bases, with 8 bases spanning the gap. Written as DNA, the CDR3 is TGTGCCAGCTCACCACCGCAGGTCCATGAGCAGTTCTTC. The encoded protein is CASSPPQVHEQFF.

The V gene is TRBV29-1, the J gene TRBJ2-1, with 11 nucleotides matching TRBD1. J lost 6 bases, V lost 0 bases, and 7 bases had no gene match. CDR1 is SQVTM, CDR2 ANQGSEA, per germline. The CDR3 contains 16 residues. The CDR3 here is CSVEEWAGTGGNEQFF. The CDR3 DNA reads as TGCAGCGTTGAAGAGTGGGCCGGGACAGGGGGCAATGAGCAGTTCTTC.

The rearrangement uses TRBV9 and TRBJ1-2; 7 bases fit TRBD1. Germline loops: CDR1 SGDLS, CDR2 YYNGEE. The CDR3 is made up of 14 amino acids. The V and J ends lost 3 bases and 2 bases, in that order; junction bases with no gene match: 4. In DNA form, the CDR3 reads TGTGCCAGCAGCGGGACGACAGGGAACTATGGCTACACCTTC. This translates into CASSGTTGNYGYTF.

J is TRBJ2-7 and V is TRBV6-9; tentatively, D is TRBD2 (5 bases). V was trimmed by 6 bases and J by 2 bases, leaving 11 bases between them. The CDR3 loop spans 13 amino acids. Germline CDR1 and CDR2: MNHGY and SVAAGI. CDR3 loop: CASRRAATYEQYF. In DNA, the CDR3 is TGTGCCAGCAGGCGAGCGGCTACCTACGAGCAGTACTTC.

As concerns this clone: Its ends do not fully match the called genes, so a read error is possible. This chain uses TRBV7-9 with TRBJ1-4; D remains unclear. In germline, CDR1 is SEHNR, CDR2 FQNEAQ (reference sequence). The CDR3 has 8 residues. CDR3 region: CASSPESF. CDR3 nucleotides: TGTGCCAGCAGCCCCGAGTCGTTT.

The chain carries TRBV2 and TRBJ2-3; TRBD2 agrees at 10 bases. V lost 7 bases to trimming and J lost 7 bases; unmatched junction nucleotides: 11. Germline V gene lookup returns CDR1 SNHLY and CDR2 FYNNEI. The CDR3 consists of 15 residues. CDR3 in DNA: TGTGCCAGCAAACCGAGGGCTAGCGGGAGTTATACGCAGTATTTT. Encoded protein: CASKPRASGSYTQYF. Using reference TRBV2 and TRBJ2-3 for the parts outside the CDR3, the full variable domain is EPEVTQTPSHQVTQMGQEVILRCVPISNHLYFYWYRQILGQKVEFLVSFYNNEISEKSEIFDDQFSVERPDGSNFTLKIRSTKLEDSAMYFCASKPRASGSYTQYFGPGTRLTVL.

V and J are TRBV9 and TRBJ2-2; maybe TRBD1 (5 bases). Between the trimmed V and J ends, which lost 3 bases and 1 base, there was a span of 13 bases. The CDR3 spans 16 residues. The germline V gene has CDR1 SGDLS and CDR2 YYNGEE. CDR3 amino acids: CASSAQTGQNTGELFF. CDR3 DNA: TGTGCCAGCAGCGCTCAAACAGGACAGAACACCGGGGAGCTGTTTTTT. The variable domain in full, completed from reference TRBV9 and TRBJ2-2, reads DSGVTQTPKHLITATGQRVTLRCSPRSGDLSVYWYQQSLDQGLQFLIQYYNGEERAKGNILERFSAQQFPDLHSELNLSSLELGDSALYFCASSAQTGQNTGELFFGEGSRLTVL.

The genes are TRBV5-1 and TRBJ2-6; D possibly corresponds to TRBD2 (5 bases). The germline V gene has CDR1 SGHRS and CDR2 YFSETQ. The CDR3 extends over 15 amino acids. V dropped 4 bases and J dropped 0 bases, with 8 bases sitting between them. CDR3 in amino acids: CASSREGSGANVLTF. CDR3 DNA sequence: TGCGCCAGCAGCCGCGAGGGCTCTGGGGCCAACGTCCTGACTTTC.

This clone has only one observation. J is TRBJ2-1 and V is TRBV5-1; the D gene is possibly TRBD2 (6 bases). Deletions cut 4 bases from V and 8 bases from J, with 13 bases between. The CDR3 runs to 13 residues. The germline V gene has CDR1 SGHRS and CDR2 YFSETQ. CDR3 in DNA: TGCGCCAGCAGCACGACTAGGCTAGATGAGCAGTTCTTC. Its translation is CASSTTRLDEQFF.

CDR3 coding DNA: TGTGCCAGCAGTGCCGGGACAGGGGTCCCTAGCTCCTACGAGCAGTACTTC. The encoded protein is CASSAGTGVPSSYEQYF. The chain links TRBV25-1 to TRBJ2-7, with 10 bases lining up with TRBD1. Trimming cost V 4 bases and J 0 bases; bases outside gene matches: 9. CDR1 and CDR2 from the germline V gene are MGHDK and SYGVNS. CDR3 size: 17 residues.

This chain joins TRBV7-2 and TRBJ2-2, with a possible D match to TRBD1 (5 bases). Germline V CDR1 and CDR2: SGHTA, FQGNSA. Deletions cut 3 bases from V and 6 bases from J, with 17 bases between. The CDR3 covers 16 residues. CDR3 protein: CASSFDDSRFSGELFF. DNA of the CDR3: TGTGCCAGCAGCTTTGATGACAGTAGATTTTCCGGGGAGCTGTTTTTT.

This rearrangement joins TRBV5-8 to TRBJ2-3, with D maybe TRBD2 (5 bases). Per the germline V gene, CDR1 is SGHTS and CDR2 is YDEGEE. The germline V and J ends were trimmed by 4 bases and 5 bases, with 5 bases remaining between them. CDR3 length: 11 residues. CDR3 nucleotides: TGTGCCAGCAGCGGAGGAGATACGCAGTATTTT. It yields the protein CASSGGDTQYF.

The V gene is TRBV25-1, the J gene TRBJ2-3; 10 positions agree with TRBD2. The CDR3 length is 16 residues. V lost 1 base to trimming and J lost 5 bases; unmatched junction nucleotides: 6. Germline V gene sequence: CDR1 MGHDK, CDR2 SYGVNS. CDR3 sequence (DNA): TGTGCCAGCAGTGAATGGCTAGCGGGAGAGGGAGATACGCAGTATTTT. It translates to CASSEWLAGEGDTQYF.

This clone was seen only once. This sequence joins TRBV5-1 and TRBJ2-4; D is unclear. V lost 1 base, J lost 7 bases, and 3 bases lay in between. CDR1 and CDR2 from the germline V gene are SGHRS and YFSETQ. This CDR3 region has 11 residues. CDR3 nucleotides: TGCGCCAGCAGCTTGTCGAACATTCAGTACTTC. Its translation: CASSLSNIQYF.

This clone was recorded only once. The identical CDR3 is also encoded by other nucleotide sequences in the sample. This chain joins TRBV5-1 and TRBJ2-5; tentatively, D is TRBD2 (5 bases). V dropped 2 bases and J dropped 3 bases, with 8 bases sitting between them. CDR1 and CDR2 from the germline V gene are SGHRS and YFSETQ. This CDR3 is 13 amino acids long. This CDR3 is CASSFEGKETQYF. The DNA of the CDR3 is TGCGCCAGCAGCTTTGAGGGAAAAGAGACCCAGTACTTC. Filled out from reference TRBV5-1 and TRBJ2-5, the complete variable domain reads KAGVTQTPRYLIKTRGQQVTLSCSPISGHRSVSWYQQTPGQGLQFLFEYFSETQRNKGNFPGRFSGRQFSNSRSEMNVSTLELGDSALYLCASSFEGKETQYFGPGTRLLVL.